The next 3 T cell receptor beta chains were all read from a single sample in a study of blood T cell repertoires in COVID-19. The repertoire was sequenced with immunoSEQ multiplex PCR; TCRdb's copy has only in-frame clones and lacks some. The data contain around 160,000 clones, around four fifths of them singletons. Input material: peripheral blood. The receptors shown here come from a woman between 40 and 50 years old with active or convalescent COVID-19.

V is TRBV9 and J is TRBJ2-2; D possibly corresponds to TRBD2 (5 bases). The germline V and J ends were trimmed by 2 bases and 4 bases, with 15 bases remaining between them. This CDR3 comprises 16 residues. Germline lookup yields CDR1 SGDLS and CDR2 YYNGEE. CDR3 residues: CASSVRDRSGTGELFF. The DNA for the CDR3 is TGTGCCAGCAGCGTGAGGGATCGGTCCGGCACCGGGGAGCTGTTTTTT.

This clone was counted a single time. This rearrangement joins TRBV28 to TRBJ1-1; tentative D call: TRBD1 (6 bases). Trimming cost V 4 bases and J 4 bases, with 16 bases left between them. Germline V gene data show CDR1 as MDHEN and CDR2 as SYDVKM. The CDR3 has 15 amino acids. CDR3 in DNA: TGTGCCAGCAGTTCCAATGGGGGGGCGGGCACTGAAGCTTTCTTT. Its translation: CASSSNGGAGTEAFF.

J is TRBJ2-5 and V is TRBV29-1; 7 bases agree with TRBD1. Germline CDR1 and CDR2: SQVTM and ANQGSEA. V lost 7 bases, J lost 6 bases, and 11 bases stayed unmatched. The CDR3 has 13 residues. CDR3 sequence (DNA): TGCAGCGCCGAACCGGACAGGAGGAAGACCCAGTACTTC. Encoded protein: CSAEPDRRKTQYF.